The 17 T cell receptor beta chains reported below all come from one sample, sequenced in a study of T-cell memory formation after mild COVID-19. TCRdb recomputed calls from the 5' RACE reads with MiXCR, one row per CDR3 protein. Of some 190,000 distinct CDR3 sequences listed, 16% are singletons. The sequenced sample consisted of PBMCs or a T cell subset sorted from them (not recorded which). The receptors were sampled from an adult woman who had mild COVID-19 (a few samples of this study predate the infection). Cell type and time point are not known.

This clonotype appeared a single time. The V gene is TRBV7-2, the J gene TRBJ2-7; 9 nucleotides agree with TRBD1. The CDR3 contains 14 residues. Germline CDR1 reads SGHTA; CDR2 reads FQGNSA. The trim removed 2 bases at V and 5 bases at J, leaving 4 bases unmatched. In DNA form, the CDR3 reads TGTGCCAGCAGCTTAACAGGGGGCGTCGACGAGCAGTACTTC. The encoded protein is CASSLTGGVDEQYF.

The chain links TRBV7-2 to TRBJ2-2, with TRBD1 identical over 8 bases. V dropped 6 bases and J dropped 9; count of bases not matched to a gene: 6. This CDR3 has 13 amino acids. In germline, CDR1 is SGHTA, CDR2 FQGNSA. DNA of the CDR3: TGTGCCAGCAGGGACAGGGATTTAAGGGAGCTGTTTTTT. It yields the protein CASRDRDLRELFF.

This clonotype was found a few times. This chain connects TRBV3-1 to TRBJ2-3, with TRBD2 as a possible D gene (6 bases). The CDR3 is 12 residues long. Germline V gene data show CDR1 as LGHDT and CDR2 as YNNKEL (reference sequence). Trimming shortened V by 5 bases and J by 8 bases, and 11 bases separated the two germline ends. Written as DNA, the CDR3 is TGTGCCAGCAGCGATGGAGGGCCTACGCAGTATTTT. It encodes CASSDGGPTQYF.

The genes are TRBV7-8 and TRBJ2-1; D possibly uses TRBD1 or TRBD2 (6 bases each). Germline loops: CDR1 SGHVS, CDR2 FQNEAQ. Trimming pared 2 bases from V and 3 bases from J, leaving 14 bases between. This CDR3 has 16 amino acids. The CDR3 loop reads CASSLRGRSFYNEQFF. In DNA, the CDR3 is TGTGCCAGCAGCTTAAGGGGGAGGTCATTCTACAATGAGCAGTTCTTC. Together with reference TRBV7-8 and TRBJ2-1, the CDR3 gives the full variable domain: GAGVSQSPRYKVAKRGQDVALRCDPISGHVSLFWYQQALGQGPEFLTYFQNEAQLDKSGLPSDRFFAERPEGSVSTLKIQRTQQEDSAVYLCASSLRGRSFYNEQFFGPGTRLTVL.

The table lists this clonotype with a few counts. Relative to the germline gene, one junction end is altered; a read error may explain this. The V and J genes are TRBV7-7 and TRBJ2-1; the match to TRBD1 covers 8 bases. The germline V gene encodes CDR1 SSHAT and CDR2 FNYEAQ (reference sequence). The CDR3 loop spans 15 amino acids. The CDR3 DNA reads as TGTGCTAGCAGCTTTGGACAGGGCCCCCACAATGAGCAGTTCTTC. Its translation: CASSFGQGPHNEQFF.

This clonotype was seen just once. V is TRBV20-1 and J is TRBJ2-3, with D tentatively TRBD2 (5 bases). The length of the CDR3 is 15 residues. Trimming removed 0 bases from V and 6 bases from J, with 16 bases in between. Germline CDR1 and CDR2: DFQATT and SNEGSKA (reference sequence). CDR3 sequence (DNA): TGCAGTGCTAGAGATCCCCTGCGAAGGGAGGATACGCAGTATTTT. As protein: CSARDPLRREDTQYF.

This clonotype was seen a few times. DNA for the CDR3: TGTGCCAGCAGTCAGGGGGGGGGCACAGATACGCAGTATTTT. It codes for CASSQGGGTDTQYF. V usage is TRBV6-7 and J usage is TRBJ2-3; D may correspond to TRBD1 or TRBD2 (7 bases each). TRBV6-7 is an open reading frame, and its role is uncertain. This CDR3 comprises 14 residues. Trimming shortened V by 5 bases and J by 1 base, and 10 bases separated the two germline ends.

The J gene is TRBJ2-1, the V gene TRBV7-2; 7 nucleotides agree with TRBD2. Germline CDR1 is SGHTA and CDR2 is FQGNSA. The junction had 8 bases not matched to a gene; V was cut back by 5 bases and J by 7 bases. CDR3 length: 14 amino acids. The CDR3 DNA reads as TGTGCCAGCAGCGCCCGGACTAGTTGGAATGAGCAGTTCTTC. Its protein is CASSARTSWNEQFF.

The chain employs TRBV24-1 and TRBJ1-3; D remains unclear. The V gene's germline CDR1 is KGHDR and CDR2 SFDVKD. V was clipped by 2 bases and J by 0 bases, with 7 bases between them. This CDR3 contains 15 residues. The CDR3 spells CATSDSSTSGNTIYF. CDR3 nucleotides: TGTGCCACCAGTGATTCGTCGACCTCTGGAAACACCATATATTTT.

This clonotype was found a few times. V usage is TRBV5-4 and J usage is TRBJ2-6; D might be TRBD1 (6 bases). Germline V gene sequence: CDR1 SGHNT, CDR2 YYREEE (reference sequence). V was pared by 3 bases and J by 0 bases, with 10 bases between. The CDR3 consists of 16 residues. CDR3 region: CASSSVGGSGANVLTF. CDR3 sequence (DNA): TGTGCCAGCAGCTCGGTAGGGGGCTCTGGGGCCAACGTCCTGACTTTC. Based on the CDR3 plus reference TRBV5-4 and TRBJ2-6, the full variable domain is ETGVTQSPTHLIKTRGQQVTLRCSSQSGHNTVSWYQQALGQGPQFIFQYYREEENGRGNFPPRFSGLQFPNYSSELNVNALELDDSALYLCASSSVGGSGANVLTFGAGSRLTVL.

The genes are TRBV5-1 and TRBJ1-3; 12 nucleotides agree with TRBD1. The CDR3 totals 16 residues. V lost 3 bases, J lost 2 bases, and 3 bases stayed unmatched. Germline V gives CDR1 SGHRS, CDR2 YFSETQ. The CDR3 DNA follows: TGCGCCAGCAGCTGGGGACAGGGGGCTCCTGGAAACACCATATATTTT. It encodes CASSWGQGAPGNTIYF.

This clonotype was counted between two and nine times. The rearrangement links TRBV7-2 to TRBJ2-5; TRBD2 matches 11 bases. J lost 5 bases, V lost 4 bases, and 9 bases had no gene match. Germline CDR1 reads SGHTA; CDR2 reads FQGNSA. CDR3 length equals 16 residues. Written as DNA, the CDR3 is TGTGCCAGCAGCTGGGGCACTAGCGGGAGTTGGGAGACCCAGTACTTC. It codes for CASSWGTSGSWETQYF.

This sequence joins TRBV7-6 and TRBJ2-5; no clear D gene. CDR3 length equals 12 residues. Trimming pared 5 bases from V and 5 bases from J, leaving 9 bases between. Germline V gives CDR1 SGHVS, CDR2 FNYEAQ. CDR3: CASSIVYETQYF. The DNA of the CDR3 is TGTGCCAGCAGCATAGTCTATGAGACCCAGTACTTC.

V gene TRBV10-1 combines with J gene TRBJ2-7, with D perhaps TRBD2 (5 bases). The CDR3 is 13 amino acids. The germline V and J ends were trimmed by 7 bases and 6 bases, with 16 bases remaining between them. CDR1 and CDR2 (germline): WNHNN, SYGVQD (reference sequence). CDR3 sequence (DNA): TGCGCCAGCATGGGGTACGGGATGGGCGAGCAGTACTTC. The encoded protein is CASMGYGMGEQYF.

J is TRBJ1-1 and V is TRBV4-3, with unresolved D. The CDR3 sequence is 15 residues long. V was cut by 1 base and J by 0 bases, with 9 bases left in between. The V gene's germline CDR1 is LGHNA and CDR2 YSLEER. The CDR3 loop reads CASSQVSEMNTEAFF. The CDR3 DNA sequence: TGCGCCAGCAGCCAAGTATCGGAGATGAACACTGAAGCTTTCTTT.

The V call is TRBV5-1, the J call TRBJ2-6, with unresolved D. The CDR3 is 18 amino acids. Trimming shortened V by 0 bases and J by 0 bases, and 13 bases separated the two germline ends. Germline V gene lookup returns CDR1 SGHRS and CDR2 YFSETQ. CDR3 region: CASSLVSGRSSGANVLTF. The CDR3 nucleotides read TGCGCCAGCAGCTTGGTTTCGGGCAGGAGCTCTGGGGCCAACGTCCTGACTTTC.

The chain combines TRBV11-3 with TRBJ2-1; 7 bases line up with TRBD2. This CDR3 contains 13 residues. Germline V gene lookup returns CDR1 SGHNT and CDR2 YENEEA. V shed 5 bases, J shed 8 bases, and the junction held 6 bases outside the gene matches. In nucleotides, the CDR3 is TGTGCCAGCAGCCGGGGGGAGCTACATGAGCAGTTCTTC. Translation: CASSRGELHEQFF.